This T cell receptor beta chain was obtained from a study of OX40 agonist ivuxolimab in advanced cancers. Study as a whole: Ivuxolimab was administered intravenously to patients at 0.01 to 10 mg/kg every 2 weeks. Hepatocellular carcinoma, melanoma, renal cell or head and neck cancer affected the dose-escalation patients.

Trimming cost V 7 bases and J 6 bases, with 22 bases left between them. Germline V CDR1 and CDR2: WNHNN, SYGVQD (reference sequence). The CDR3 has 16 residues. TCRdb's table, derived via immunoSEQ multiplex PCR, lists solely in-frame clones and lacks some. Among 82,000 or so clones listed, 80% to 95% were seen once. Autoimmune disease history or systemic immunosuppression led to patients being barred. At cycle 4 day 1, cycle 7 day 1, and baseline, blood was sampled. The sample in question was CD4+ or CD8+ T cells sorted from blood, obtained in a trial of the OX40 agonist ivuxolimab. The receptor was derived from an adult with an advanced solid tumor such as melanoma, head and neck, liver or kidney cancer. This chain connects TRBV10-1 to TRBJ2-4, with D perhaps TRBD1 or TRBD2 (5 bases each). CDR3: CASTSRGASSGNIQYF. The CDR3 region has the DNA TGCGCCAGCACCTCAAGAGGGGCTAGCTCAGGAAACATTCAGTACTTC.